The 28 T cell receptor beta chains below all came from one sample that was sequenced in a study of blood T cell repertoires in COVID-19. TCRdb's table, derived via immunoSEQ multiplex PCR, lists solely in-frame clones and lacks some. The sample has 280,000 or so clones; roughly 89% are singletons. The source material was PBMCs or T cells enriched from blood (not recorded which). The receptors shown here come from a woman under 30 with acute COVID-19.

V is TRBV5-1 and J is TRBJ1-4; TRBD1 is a possible D gene (5 bases). V was cut by 6 bases and J by 4 bases, with 16 bases left in between. CDR1 is SGHRS and CDR2 is YFSETQ in the germline V gene. CDR3 length: 15 amino acids. The CDR3 sequence is CASKLQASINEKLFF. CDR3 DNA: TGCGCCAGCAAACTACAGGCCTCCATTAATGAAAAACTGTTTTTT.

CDR3 sequence reads: CASSSTSGRTDTQYF. The CDR3 DNA sequence: TGTGCCAGCAGCTCGACTAGCGGTAGGACAGATACGCAGTATTTT. V usage is TRBV7-8 and J usage is TRBJ2-3, with 9 positions matching TRBD2. Trimming cost V 4 bases and J 3 bases; bases outside gene matches: 5. The germline V gene has CDR1 SGHVS and CDR2 FQNEAQ. This CDR3 is built from 15 residues.

The chain recombines TRBV10-3 with TRBJ2-3, with TRBD2 identical over 14 bases. Looked up from germline, CDR1 is ENHRY and CDR2 is SYGVKD. The CDR3 runs 16 residues. The trim removed 2 bases at V and 6 bases at J, leaving 4 bases unmatched. In DNA form, the CDR3 reads TGTGCCATCAGTGAGGGGACTAGCGGGAGTAGGGATACGCAGTATTTT. Its translation: CAISEGTSGSRDTQYF.

This clone has only one observation. The chain employs TRBV27 and TRBJ2-3; tentatively, D is TRBD2 (6 bases). Germline V gene data show CDR1 as MNHEY and CDR2 as SMNVEV (reference sequence). This CDR3 contains 18 residues. V gave up 3 bases and J gave up 0 bases, with 19 bases separating them. The chain's CDR3 is CASSFQQRTKRSTDTQYF. The DNA of the CDR3 is TGTGCCAGCAGTTTCCAACAGAGGACTAAACGTAGCACAGATACGCAGTATTTT.

V gene TRBV10-1 combines with J gene TRBJ2-3; D unresolved. Trimming cost V 0 bases and J 6 bases, with 10 bases left between them. The CDR3 runs 14 residues. CDR1 WNHNN and CDR2 SYGVQD come from the germline V gene (reference sequence). The CDR3 coding sequence is TGCGCCAGCAGTGAGTCACGGTTCGGGGATACGCAGTATTTT. Residues: CASSESRFGDTQYF.

The rearrangement joins TRBV27 to TRBJ2-1, with 7 bases matching TRBD1. This CDR3 comprises 17 residues. Germline V gives CDR1 MNHEY, CDR2 SMNVEV (reference sequence). The V segment lost 3 bases and the J segment 2 bases; nucleotides outside the gene matches: 10. CDR3 DNA: TGTGCCAGCAGTTTCCGATCGACAGGGAACGCCTACAATGAGCAGTTCTTC. Protein sequence: CASSFRSTGNAYNEQFF.

The chain recombines TRBV30 with TRBJ2-1; tentative D call: TRBD1 (9 bases). Trimming took 3 bases from V and 6 from J, leaving 27 bases between them. The CDR3 covers 18 residues. Germline CDR1 GTSNPN, CDR2 SVGIG (reference sequence). The CDR3 loop reads CAWSQQGAQGSGSNEQFF. DNA for the CDR3: TGTGCCTGGAGCCAACAGGGGGCCCAGGGAAGCGGGAGCAATGAGCAGTTCTTC.

This chain uses TRBV5-1 with TRBJ2-3, with TRBD1 matching over 7 bases. V gave up 3 bases and J gave up 4 bases; unmatched junction bases: 5. CDR3 length: 14 residues. Germline lookup yields CDR1 SGHRS and CDR2 YFSETQ. CDR3 nucleotides: TGCGCCAGCAGCTCAAGACAGGGTCCAGATACGCAGTATTTT. Amino acid sequence: CASSSRQGPDTQYF.

The chain employs TRBV3-1 (or the pseudogene TRBV3-2) and TRBJ2-1, with 14 bases aligning to TRBD2. V lost 6 bases and J lost 8; bases outside the gene matches: 6. Germline V gene lookup returns CDR1 LGHDT and CDR2 YNNKEL (reference sequence). The CDR3 runs 15 residues. The CDR3 nucleotides are TGTGCCAGCAGTCGGGGACTAGCGGGAGCAGATGAGCAGTTCTTC. It codes for CASSRGLAGADEQFF.

V and J are TRBV10-2 and TRBJ2-7; TRBD1 agrees at 8 bases. The germline CDR1 and CDR2 sequences are WSHSY and SAAADI. After removal of 1 base from V and 7 bases from J, the junction contained 21 bases not matched to a gene. The CDR3 has 19 residues. The CDR3, as DNA: TGCGCCAGCAGTGAGTGGGACCTGACCCCGGGACAGGTAATGCGGGAGCAGTACTTC. Translated: CASSEWDLTPGQVMREQYF.

V is TRBV19 and J is TRBJ1-5; unclear D gene. Germline loops: CDR1 LNHDA, CDR2 SQIVND (reference sequence). The CDR3 totals 14 residues. The V end lost 5 bases, the J end lost 0 bases, and 8 bases lay between the germline ends. In nucleotides, the CDR3 is TGTGCCAGTAGTTCTATGTATAGCAATCAGCCCCAGCATTTT. Encoded protein: CASSSMYSNQPQHF.

This chain's CDR3 is CASSPQGTGVYEQYF. CDR3 in DNA: TGTGCCAGCTCACCACAAGGGACAGGGGTCTACGAGCAGTACTTC. The chain recombines TRBV18 with TRBJ2-7, with 10 bases that match TRBD1. The trim removed 1 base at V and 3 bases at J, leaving 3 bases unmatched. The CDR3 consists of 15 residues. Per the germline V gene, CDR1 is KGHSH and CDR2 is LQKENI.

This sequence joins TRBV2 and TRBJ1-1, with D unresolved. Germline V gene sequence: CDR1 SNHLY, CDR2 FYNNEI. V was trimmed by 4 bases and J by 0 bases, leaving 6 bases between them. This CDR3 region has 13 residues. The CDR3, as DNA: TGTGCCAGCAGTGCGGAGATGAACACTGAAGCTTTCTTT. This gives the protein CASSAEMNTEAFF. The complete variable domain, with remaining parts taken from reference TRBV2 and TRBJ1-1, reads EPEVTQTPSHQVTQMGQEVILRCVPISNHLYFYWYRQILGQKVEFLVSFYNNEISEKSEIFDDQFSVERPDGSNFTLKIRSTKLEDSAMYFCASSAEMNTEAFFGQGTRLTVV.

The chain uses TRBV27 and TRBJ2-2; the match to TRBD2 covers 7 bases. CDR1 and CDR2 from the germline V gene are MNHEY and SMNVEV (reference sequence). The CDR3 is 17 residues long. Germline trimming cut 1 base from V and 7 bases from J; bases unmatched to any gene: 12. CDR3 in amino acids: CASSLWGGRALGGELFF. CDR3 DNA sequence: TGTGCCAGCAGTTTATGGGGTGGGAGGGCCCTCGGCGGGGAGCTGTTTTTT.

V is TRBV5-1 and J is TRBJ2-2; TRBD1 might be the D (6 bases). This CDR3 spans 15 amino acids. Trimming took 6 bases from V and 1 from J, leaving 13 bases between them. From germline, CDR1 is SGHRS and CDR2 YFSETQ. The DNA for the CDR3 is TGCGCCAGCAACCGGGACATACTGAACACCGGGGAGCTGTTTTTT. It translates to CASNRDILNTGELFF.

Regarding this clone: The sample carries other DNA sequences with the same CDR3. The chain employs TRBV7-9 and TRBJ2-7; TRBD1 agrees at 8 bases. The CDR3 is 14 residues long. V was pared by 1 base and J by 4 bases, with 3 bases of the junction left unmatched. Germline CDR1 is SEHNR and CDR2 is FQNEAQ (reference sequence). DNA of the CDR3: TGTGCCAGCAGCTTAGGGACAGGGTCATACGAGCAGTACTTC. Protein product: CASSLGTGSYEQYF.

V gene TRBV6-5 combines with J gene TRBJ2-7; maybe TRBD2 (6 bases). Trimming took 5 bases from V and 9 from J, leaving 23 bases between them. The CDR3 is 15 residues long. Germline V gene sequence: CDR1 MNHEY, CDR2 SVGAGI. The CDR3 DNA follows: TGTGCCAGCAGTCTAGAGGGATGGAGGGCTACGAGGCAGTACTTC. This codes for CASSLEGWRATRQYF.

V is TRBV29-1 and J is TRBJ2-1; 8 bases are shared with TRBD2. The CDR3 has 11 residues. The V and J ends lost 7 bases and 7 bases, in that order; junction bases with no gene match: 3. Germline V lookup: CDR1 SQVTM, CDR2 ANQGSEA. The DNA of the CDR3 is TGCAGCGCGCGGGGGGATAATGAGCAGTTCTTC. Translated, it gives CSARGDNEQFF.

V usage is TRBV7-8 and J usage is TRBJ1-1; 7 positions agree with TRBD1. This CDR3 is built from 14 residues. Germline V gene sequence: CDR1 SGHVS, CDR2 FQNEAQ. V was clipped by 5 bases and J by 6 bases; unmatched bases: 9. In nucleotides, the CDR3 is TGTGCCAGCAGCACGACAGGGTCGGATGCTGAAGCTTTCTTT. The encoded protein is CASSTTGSDAEAFF.

V gene TRBV28 combines with J gene TRBJ2-7; TRBD1 matches at 11 bases. Germline CDR1 is MDHEN and CDR2 is SYDVKM. V gave up 6 bases and J gave up 2 bases; unmatched junction bases: 3. CDR3 size: 14 residues. The CDR3 loop reads CASSGTGGTYEQYF. For the CDR3, the DNA is TGTGCCAGCAGCGGGACAGGGGGAACCTACGAGCAGTACTTC.

This clone has a single count. This rearrangement joins TRBV2 to TRBJ2-1; TRBD2 aligns across 7 bases. V lost 8 bases to trimming and J lost 0 bases; unmatched junction nucleotides: 4. The CDR3 length is 14 residues. Germline V lookup: CDR1 SNHLY, CDR2 FYNNEI. The CDR3, as DNA: TGTGCCAGCCGGCGGGAGAGCTCCTACAATGAGCAGTTCTTC. Translation: CASRRESSYNEQFF.

V is TRBV19 and J is TRBJ2-7; D may be TRBD1 (7 bases). CDR3 length: 13 residues. The germline gives CDR1 LNHDA, CDR2 SQIVND (reference sequence). Deletions cut 6 bases from V and 6 bases from J, with 15 bases between. CDR3 sequence: CASRPPQGGEQYF. CDR3 in DNA: TGTGCCAGTAGGCCCCCCCAGGGGGGCGAGCAGTACTTC. Variable domain in full (rest from reference TRBV19 and TRBJ2-7): DGGITQSPKYLFRKEGQNVTLSCEQNLNHDAMYWYRQDPGQGLRLIYYSQIVNDFQKGDIAEGYSVSREKKESFPLTVTSAQKNPTAFYLCASRPPQGGEQYFGPGTRLTVT.

The chain combines TRBV4-2 with TRBJ2-1, with 9 bases that match TRBD2. The CDR3 is 17 residues long. Germline values: CDR1 LGHNA, CDR2 YNFKEQ. The ends lost 1 base at V and 4 bases at J; junction bases unmatched: 8. The CDR3 bases are TGTGCCAGCAGCCAAGGGGCTAGCGGGGTAAATTACAATGAGCAGTTCTTC. Protein: CASSQGASGVNYNEQFF.

This clone occurred a few times. The sample holds other DNA sequences that translate to the same CDR3. This chain joins TRBV5-1 and TRBJ1-2; TRBD1 agrees at 7 bases. The trim removed 2 bases at V and 6 bases at J, leaving 1 base unmatched. Germline loops: CDR1 SGHRS, CDR2 YFSETQ. This CDR3 is built from 12 residues. Here the CDR3 DNA reads TGCGCCAGCAGCTTACAGGGGAATGGCTACACCTTC. Its protein product is CASSLQGNGYTF.

This clone was seen just once. The rearrangement links TRBV27 to TRBJ1-2; 7 bases map to TRBD1. In germline, CDR1 is MNHEY, CDR2 SMNVEV (reference sequence). This CDR3 is 16 amino acids long. V lost 6 bases to trimming and J lost 5 bases; unmatched junction nucleotides: 15. The CDR3 here is CASSPRLTGWPYGYTF. For the CDR3, the DNA is TGTGCCAGCAGCCCGAGACTGACAGGGTGGCCGTATGGCTACACCTTC.

The V gene is TRBV7-9, the J gene TRBJ2-7, with a weak D call TRBD2 (5 bases). The germline CDR1 and CDR2 sequences are SEHNR and FQNEAQ (reference sequence). The CDR3 is made up of 12 amino acids. V was cut by 4 bases and J by 2 bases, with 6 bases left in between. Here the CDR3 reads CASSSGTYEQYF. In DNA form, the CDR3 reads TGTGCCAGCAGCTCCGGGACCTACGAGCAGTACTTC.

This clone was recorded only once. This rearrangement joins TRBV18 to TRBJ2-7, with D possibly being TRBD1 (6 bases). Trimming stripped 3 bases from V and 9 bases from J, with 21 bases between. Germline assignment: CDR1 KGHSH and CDR2 LQKENI. The CDR3 totals 15 residues. The CDR3 bases are TGTGCCAGCTCACCGGACAGAGGAGACCGAGTTGGGCAGTACTTC. Amino acid sequence: CASSPDRGDRVGQYF.

This clone showed up just a few times. V and J are TRBV28 and TRBJ2-7; 16 bases map to TRBD2. CDR3 length: 18 residues. Germline V gives CDR1 MDHEN, CDR2 SYDVKM. Trimming cost V 7 bases and J 5 bases; bases outside gene matches: 14. The CDR3 DNA is TGTGCCAGCAATTCGCTGGGACTAGCGGGAGGGCCTAACAACGAGCAGTACTTC. It is translated as CASNSLGLAGGPNNEQYF.